This TCR beta chain was retrieved from a study of T cell responses to AZD1222 COVID-19 vaccine. Study results and caveats: Across the whole spike, CD4 TCRs peaked at regions 160-218 and 743-854.

V dropped 5 bases and J dropped 6; count of bases not matched to a gene: 7. CDR3 length: 14 amino acids. CDR1 and CDR2 (germline): MNHEY, SMNVEV (reference sequence). Using immunoSEQ multiplex PCR, the repertoire was profiled, and TCRdb retains in-frame clones only, with some absent. The sample has around 94,000 clones, about 85% seen once; the top ten hold about 4.6%. Pooling covered second doses at about 4 or about 12 weeks. A remark on this clone: Its cognate antigen is unknown.

The chain links TRBV27 to TRBJ2-7; TRBD1 agrees at 10 bases. The sequencing used peripheral blood, collected 28 days after the second AZD1222 dose. This clonotype originated in an adult who received the AZD1222 COVID-19 vaccine. The CDR3: CASSTKDRGGEQYF. As DNA, the CDR3 is TGTGCCAGCAGTACAAAGGACAGGGGGGGCGAGCAGTACTTC.